The table lists the clone carrying this T cell receptor beta chain with a few counts. Its antigen is as yet unknown. Time point reported: sample taken at primary tumor resection. The roughly 79 donors had untreated early-stage non-small cell lung cancer. The data were obtained in a study of spatial heterogeneity in lung cancer. Study-level background: Within tumor regions, the number of TCR transcripts tracked closely with a T cell module score obtained from matched bulk RNA-seq.

Whole-study results and caveats: The study found that expanded intratumoral alpha and beta TCR counts tracked tumor mutation counts.

Carried by each TCR cDNA molecule was a unique molecular identifier. TCRdb processed the 5' RACE reads anew with MiXCR; each CDR3 protein has one entry. This sample has 23,000 or so distinct CDR3 sequences, with under 6.5% found just once. Germline CDR1 is MNHEY and CDR2 is SVGAGI. The germline V and J ends were trimmed by 7 bases and 4 bases, with 26 bases remaining between them. CDR3 length equals 17 residues. The J gene is TRBJ2-7, the V gene TRBV6-5, with D perhaps being TRBD1 or TRBD2 (7 bases each). The sequence derives from a male donor with early-stage non-small cell lung cancer. The sample in question was lung tumor tissue, obtained at surgery. In nucleotides, the CDR3 is TGTGCCAGCACCCGGAGCGGGACAGCTGGGGGATCTTACGAGCAGTACTTC. Translating it yields CASTRSGTAGGSYEQYF.